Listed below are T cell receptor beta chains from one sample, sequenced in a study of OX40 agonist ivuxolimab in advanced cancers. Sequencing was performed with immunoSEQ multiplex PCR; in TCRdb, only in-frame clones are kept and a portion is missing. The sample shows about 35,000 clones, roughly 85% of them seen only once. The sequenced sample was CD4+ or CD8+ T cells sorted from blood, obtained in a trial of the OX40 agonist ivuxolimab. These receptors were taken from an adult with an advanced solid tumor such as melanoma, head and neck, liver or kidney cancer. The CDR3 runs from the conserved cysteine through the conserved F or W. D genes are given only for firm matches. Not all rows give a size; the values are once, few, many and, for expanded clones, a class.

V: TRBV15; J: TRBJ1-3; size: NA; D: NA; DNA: TGTGCCACCAGCAGAGTTACCAGTCCCTCTGGAAACACCATATATTTT; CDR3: CATSRVTSPSGNTIYF
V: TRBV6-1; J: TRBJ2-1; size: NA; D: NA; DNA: TGTGCCAGCAGTGAACAGGGTCACAATGAGCAGTTCTTC; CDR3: CASSEQGHNEQFF
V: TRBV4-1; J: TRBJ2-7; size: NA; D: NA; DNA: TGCGCCAGCAGCCGCAGCGGCACCCCGGGCGAGCAGTACTTC; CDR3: CASSRSGTPGEQYF
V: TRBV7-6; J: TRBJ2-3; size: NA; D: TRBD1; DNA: TGTGCCAGCAGCTTAGGGACAGGGTATACGCAGTATTTT; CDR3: CASSLGTGYTQYF
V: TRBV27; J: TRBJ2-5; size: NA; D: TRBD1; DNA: TGTGCCAGCAGTTTAGCCCCACAGGGGGGACAAGAGACCCAGTACTTC; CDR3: CASSLAPQGGQETQYF
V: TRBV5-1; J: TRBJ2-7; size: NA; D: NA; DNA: TGCGCCAGCAGCGACGAGTTTGTGGAGGTGGGCGAGCAGTACTTC; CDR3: CASSDEFVEVGEQYF
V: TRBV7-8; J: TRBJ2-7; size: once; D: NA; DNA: TGTGCCAGCAGCTCAGGGGGACTAGACTCCTACGAGCAGTACTTC; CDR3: CASSSGGLDSYEQYF
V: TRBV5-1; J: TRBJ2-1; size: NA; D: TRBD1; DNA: TGCGCCAGCAGCTTTACAGGGGATTCCTCCTACAATGAGCAGTTCTTC; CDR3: CASSFTGDSSYNEQFF
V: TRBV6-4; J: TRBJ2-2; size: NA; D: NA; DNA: TGTGCCAGCAGTGACTCGGGGGGGGAGCTGTTTTTT; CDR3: CASSDSGGELFF
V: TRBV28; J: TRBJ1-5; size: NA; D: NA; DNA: TGTGCCAGCTTTCCGGGGGGACGGAATCAGCCCCAGCATTTT; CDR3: CASFPGGRNQPQHF
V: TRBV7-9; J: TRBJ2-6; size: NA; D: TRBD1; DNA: TGTGCCAGCAGCCCGGTCGGACAGGGGGCTAGAGGGGCCAACGTCCTGACTTTC; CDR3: CASSPVGQGARGANVLTF